This paragraph covers one T cell receptor (beta chain) sequence. Trimming removed 8 bases at V and 1 base at J, with 17 bases between. The CDR3 contains 16 residues. CDR1 is MDHEN and CDR2 is SYDVKM in the germline V gene. Healthy Caucasians were all of the donors. TCRdb reprocessed the 5' RACE reads with MiXCR, giving one entry per CDR3 protein. The profile shows 200,000 or so distinct CDR3 sequences, 7.5% of them singletons. This specimen belongs to a study of identical twins. The same specimen was also included in a second study, on yellow fever vaccine responses in identical twins.

The sequencing input was memory (CD45RO+) T cells sorted from blood. The receptor was derived from a woman between 18 and 29 years old in good health. The rearrangement uses TRBV28 and TRBJ2-2; possibly TRBD2 for D (6 bases). CDR3 sequence (DNA): TGTGCCAGCGCTCGCAACGCCGGGGGGAACACCGGGGAGCTGTTTTTT. It codes for CASARNAGGNTGELFF. The whole variable domain, remainder taken from reference TRBV28 and TRBJ2-2, is DVKVTQSSRYLVKRTGEKVFLECVQDMDHENMFWYRQDPGLGLRLIYFSYDVKMKEKGDIPEGYSVSREKKERFSLILESASTNQTSMYLCASARNAGGNTGELFFGEGSRLTVL.